This TCR beta chain was recorded in a study of blood T cell repertoires in COVID-19. Across the whole study: Some COVID-19 samples were acute and others convalescent; all came from the United States, Italy and Spain. Sources were T cells, B-cell-depleted T cells, or PBMCs; the material itself was cDNA or gDNA.

Per the authors' pipeline: How many nucleated cells were present was estimated from reference gene primer amplification. Profiling relied on immunoSEQ multiplex PCR, and the TCRdb table lists in-frame clones only, not all of them. V and J calls and clone size come straight from that table; D and trimming were deduced from the DNA. The table lists some 130,000 clones, 80% of them singletons. J gave up 10 bases and V 5 bases, and 7 bases lay outside the gene matches. Germline values: CDR1 LNHDA, CDR2 SQIVND (reference sequence). This CDR3 comprises 12 residues. The material sequenced was peripheral blood. The chain combines TRBV19 with TRBJ1-2, with 7 nucleotides matching TRBD1. This TCR derives from a man between 65 and 79 years old with acute or convalescent COVID-19. CDR3 residues: CASSVQGLLYTF. DNA for the CDR3: TGTGCCAGTAGTGTACAGGGGTTGCTCTACACCTTC. Full variable domain (outside the CDR3, taken from reference TRBV19 and TRBJ1-2): DGGITQSPKYLFRKEGQNVTLSCEQNLNHDAMYWYRQDPGQGLRLIYYSQIVNDFQKGDIAEGYSVSREKKESFPLTVTSAQKNPTAFYLCASSVQGLLYTFGSGTRLTVV.